The source of this T cell receptor (beta chain) is a study of T cells in Graves' hyperthyroidism and ophthalmopathy. The CDR3 has 15 residues. TCR beta CDR3 regions were amplified from RNA. Initially, a first-round RT-PCR of the TCR CDR3 employed the HTBI primer set. TCRdb reanalysed the multiplex PCR reads using MiXCR and keeps one entry per CDR3 protein. The table shows about 600,000 distinct CDR3 sequences, with approximately 14% occurring only once. For this clonotype: Its cognate antigen is unknown. A much larger clone lies a single base off, so this may be a read error.

General study findings and limits: Ophthalmopathy was told apart from stable hyperthyroidism by a 13 V-J model. Blood held most thyroid clonotypes expanded above 0.001 frequency.

The sequenced material came from blood. J is TRBJ2-5 and V is TRBV12-3 or TRBV12-4; TRBD1 agrees at 8 bases. This TCR was recovered from a woman between 18 and 29 years old with Graves' ophthalmopathy. The CDR3 DNA is TGTGCCAGCAGTGGTGGGGCACAGGGGGAAGAGACCCGGTACTTC. This codes for CASSGGAQGEETRYF.